This T cell receptor (beta chain) was captured by sequencing in a study of type 1 regulatory T cells. With respect to this clonotype: Antigen unknown.

One entry per CDR3 protein, called by TCRdb with MiXCR from the reads. This sample carries roughly 40,000 distinct CDR3 sequences, 9% to 15% of them seen once, and the ten largest clones take 8% to 10%. CDR1 is MNHEY, CDR2 SVGAGI, per germline. The CDR3 consists of 15 residues. Trimming shortened V by 2 bases and J by 7 bases, and 12 bases separated the two germline ends. General study findings and limits: Compared with non-type 1 regulatory T cells, type 1 regulatory T cells showed a more restricted TCR repertoire.

The chain recombines TRBV6-5 with TRBJ1-6, with D perhaps TRBD1 (6 bases). This TCR derives from a human donor in good health. Sequenced: cultured non-Tr1 T cells, either the whole culture or a sorted T cell fraction (not recorded which). In DNA form, the CDR3 reads TGTGCCAGCAGTTACGATACAGGGTTGAATTCACCCCTCCACTTT. This encodes CASSYDTGLNSPLHF.